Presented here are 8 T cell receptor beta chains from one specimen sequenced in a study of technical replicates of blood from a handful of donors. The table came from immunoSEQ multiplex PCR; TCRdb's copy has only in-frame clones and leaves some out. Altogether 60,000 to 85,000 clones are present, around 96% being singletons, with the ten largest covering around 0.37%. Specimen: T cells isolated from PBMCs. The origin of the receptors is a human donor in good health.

CDR3 sequence: CASAPTGGSDTIYF. In DNA form, the CDR3 reads TGTGCCAGCGCTCCTACAGGGGGCTCGGACACCATATATTTT. V is TRBV27 and J is TRBJ1-3; 9 bases map to TRBD1. The CDR3 extends over 14 amino acids. Germline CDR1 is MNHEY and CDR2 is SMNVEV (reference sequence). With 8 bases clipped from V and 8 bases from J, the junction kept 10 bases outside the gene matches.

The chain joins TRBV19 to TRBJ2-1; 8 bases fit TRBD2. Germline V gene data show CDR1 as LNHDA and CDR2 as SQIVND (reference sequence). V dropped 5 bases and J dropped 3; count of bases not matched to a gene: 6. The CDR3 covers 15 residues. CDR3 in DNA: TGTGCCAGTAGTTTACTAGCGGTCGACTACAATGAGCAGTTCTTC. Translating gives CASSLLAVDYNEQFF.

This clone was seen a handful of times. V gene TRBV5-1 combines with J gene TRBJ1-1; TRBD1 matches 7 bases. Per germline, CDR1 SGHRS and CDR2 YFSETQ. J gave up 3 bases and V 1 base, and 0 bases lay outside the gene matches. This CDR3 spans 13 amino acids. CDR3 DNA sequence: TGCGCCAGCAGCTTGCAGGGGGACACTGAAGCTTTCTTT. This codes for CASSLQGDTEAFF.

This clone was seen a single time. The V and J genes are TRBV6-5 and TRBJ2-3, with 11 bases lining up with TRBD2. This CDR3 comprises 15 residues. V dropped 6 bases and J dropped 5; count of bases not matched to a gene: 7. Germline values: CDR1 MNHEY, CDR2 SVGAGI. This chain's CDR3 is CASRASGRWRDTQYF. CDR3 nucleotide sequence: TGTGCCAGCAGGGCTAGCGGGAGGTGGAGAGATACGCAGTATTTT.

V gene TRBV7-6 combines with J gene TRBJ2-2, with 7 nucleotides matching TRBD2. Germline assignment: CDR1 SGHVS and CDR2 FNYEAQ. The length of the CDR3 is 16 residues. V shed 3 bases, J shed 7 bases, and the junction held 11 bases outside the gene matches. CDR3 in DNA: TGTGCCAGCAGCTTGGACGAGGGAGGGCCTCGCGGGGAGCTGTTTTTT. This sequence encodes CASSLDEGGPRGELFF.

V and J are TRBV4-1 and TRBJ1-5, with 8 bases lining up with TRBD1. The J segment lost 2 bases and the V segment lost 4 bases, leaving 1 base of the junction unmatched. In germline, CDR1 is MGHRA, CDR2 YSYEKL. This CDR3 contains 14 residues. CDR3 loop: CASSPTGGNQPQHF. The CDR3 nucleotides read TGCGCCAGCAGCCCGACAGGGGGCAATCAGCCCCAGCATTTT.

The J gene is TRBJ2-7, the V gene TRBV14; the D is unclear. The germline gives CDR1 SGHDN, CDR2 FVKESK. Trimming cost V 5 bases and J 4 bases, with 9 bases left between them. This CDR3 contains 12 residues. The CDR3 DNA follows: TGTGCCAGCAGCAGATCTCTATACGAGCAGTACTTC. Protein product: CASSRSLYEQYF.

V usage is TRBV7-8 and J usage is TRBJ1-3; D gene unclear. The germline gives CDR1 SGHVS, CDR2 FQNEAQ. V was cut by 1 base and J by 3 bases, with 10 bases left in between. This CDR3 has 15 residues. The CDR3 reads CASSLGAWVGNTIYF. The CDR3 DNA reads TGTGCCAGCAGCTTAGGGGCCTGGGTTGGAAACACCATATATTTT.